Below are 27 T cell receptor beta chains sequenced from a single sample in a study of T cells in women clearing cervical HPV infection. Measured with immunoSEQ multiplex PCR; TCRdb has only the in-frame clones, and not every one. The repertoire table contains 20,000 to 25,000 clones. Sequenced: blood buffy coat. The source is a woman aged 18-69 years with a cervical HPV16 infection that either progressed to CIN3+ or cleared (not recorded which).

In regard to this clone: The read terminates 3 residues ahead of where the CDR3 ends, so the germline J gene completes it. This chain joins TRBV11-3 and TRBJ2-5, with 11 nucleotides matching TRBD1. Trimming at V came to 5 bases and at J to 4 bases, leaving 6 bases not matched to a gene. Germline V lookup: CDR1 SGHNT, CDR2 YENEEA. CDR3 length: 15 amino acids. The CDR3 is CASSTGTGGGETQYF. Partial CDR3 DNA: TGTGCCAGCAGCACCGGGACAGGGGGGGGAGAGACC. Using reference TRBV11-3 and TRBJ2-5 for the parts outside the CDR3, the full variable domain is EAGVVQSPRYKIIEKKQPVAFWCNPISGHNTLYWYLQNLGQGPELLIRYENEEAVDDSQLPKDRFSAERLKGVDSTLKIQPAELGDSAVYLCASSTGTGGGETQYFGPGTRLLVL.

On this clone: The sequence runs out 3 residues before the end of the CDR3; the remainder is reconstructed from the germline J gene. The V and J genes are TRBV20-1 and TRBJ1-1; a weak D match, TRBD1 (6 bases). Germline CDR1 is DFQATT and CDR2 is SNEGSKA (reference sequence). The CDR3 has 15 amino acids. Deletions cut 4 bases from V and 3 bases from J, with 18 bases between. The DNA read from the CDR3 is TGCAGTGCTATAGGGTGGGGGCGCGTCGACACTGAA. It encodes CSAIGWGRVDTE. The CDR3 in its entirety is CSAIGWGRVDTEAFF.

On this clone: The missing CDR3 end, 3 residues past where the read stops, is filled in from the germline J gene. This rearrangement joins TRBV19 to TRBJ1-4; TRBD1 matches at 8 bases. V gave up 3 bases and J gave up 6 bases; unmatched junction bases: 9. This CDR3 has 16 amino acids. Per germline, CDR1 LNHDA and CDR2 SQIVND (reference sequence). Incomplete CDR3 DNA: TGTGCCAGTAGTATTGCCCCCGGGACAGGATATGAAAAA. It is translated as CASSIAPGTGYEK. The CDR3 reads in full as CASSIAPGTGYEKLFF.

To note about this clone: The read stops 3 residues short of the end of the CDR3; the missing end is completed from the germline J gene. This chain uses TRBV19 with TRBJ1-6; TRBD1 matches at 7 bases. CDR3 length: 15 amino acids. Germline V gives CDR1 LNHDA, CDR2 SQIVND (reference sequence). With V trimmed by 6 bases and J by 7 bases, 9 bases remained unmatched. CDR3 DNA (partial): TGTGCCAGTAGCAATCAGGGACAGAAGAATTCACCC. Residues: CASSNQGQKNSP. The complete CDR3 protein is CASSNQGQKNSPLHF.

As regards this clone: The read terminates 3 residues before the CDR3 end, so the remaining end is supplied by the germline J gene. The J gene is TRBJ2-5, the V gene TRBV30; 10 bases agree with TRBD2. After removal of 4 bases from V and 4 bases from J, the junction contained 18 bases not matched to a gene. CDR1 and CDR2 from the germline V gene are GTSNPN and SVGIG (reference sequence). This CDR3 is 18 amino acids long. CDR3 protein: CAWKGSSGRRVDGETQYF. CDR3 bases read: TGTGCCTGGAAGGGGTCTAGCGGGAGAAGGGTGGATGGAGAGACC. Full variable domain (remainder filled in from reference TRBV30 and TRBJ2-5): SQTIHQWPATLVQPVGSPLSLECTVEGTSNPNLYWYRQAAGRGLQLLFYSVGIGQISSEVPQNLSASRPQDRQFILSSKKLLLSDSGFYLCAWKGSSGRRVDGETQYFGPGTRLLVL.

CDR3 amino acids: CSARVLAGVGYNEQFF. The CDR3 bases that were read are TGCAGTGCTAGAGTACTAGCGGGAGTGGGGTACAATGAG. The chain employs TRBV20-1 and TRBJ2-1; 11 bases are shared with TRBD2. The read stops 3 residues short of the end of the CDR3; the missing end is completed from the germline J gene. CDR1 DFQATT and CDR2 SNEGSKA come from the germline V gene (reference sequence). This CDR3 comprises 16 residues. V lost 1 base and J lost 4; bases outside the gene matches: 6.

As to this clone: The read ends 3 residues before the CDR3 terminus; that terminus is restored from the germline J gene. The V gene is TRBV18, the J gene TRBJ1-1; possible D gene TRBD1, 5 bases. The CDR3 runs 16 residues. Germline loops: CDR1 KGHSH, CDR2 LQKENI. The ends were cut back, 1 base at V and 3 bases at J, with 15 bases in the middle. The CDR3 is CASSPLQGGWYTEAFF. CDR3 DNA (partial): TGTGCCAGCTCACCACTCCAGGGTGGTTGGTACACTGAA. Full variable domain (missing parts from reference TRBV18 and TRBJ1-1): NAGVMQNPRHLVRRRGQEARLRCSPMKGHSHVYWYRQLPEEGLKFMVYLQKENIIDESGMPKERFSAEFPKEGPSILRIQQVVRGDSAAYFCASSPLQGGWYTEAFFGQGTRLTVV.

Concerning this clone: Read coverage stops 3 residues before the CDR3 terminus; the germline J gene supplies the remainder. This chain uses TRBV20-1 with TRBJ2-1, with 8 nucleotides matching TRBD2. With V trimmed by 0 bases and J by 0 bases, 10 bases remained unmatched. This CDR3 is 18 amino acids long. The germline V gene has CDR1 DFQATT and CDR2 SNEGSKA (reference sequence). CDR3 sequence: CSARDTSGRKSSYNEQFF. Partial CDR3 DNA: TGCAGTGCTAGAGATACTAGCGGCCGAAAAAGCTCCTACAATGAG.

A remark on this clone: The read terminates 3 residues ahead of where the CDR3 ends, so the germline J gene completes it. This chain joins TRBV5-1 and TRBJ1-4, with D possibly matching TRBD1 (6 bases). The CDR3 consists of 16 residues. CDR1 is SGHRS and CDR2 is YFSETQ in the germline V gene. CDR3 amino acids: CASSLGSGVLLSPLFF. Incomplete CDR3 DNA: TGCGCCAGCAGCTTGGGGTCAGGGGTTCTACTTTCACCA.

Comment on this clone: The read is 3 residues too short to cover the CDR3 end, so that end is filled in from the germline J gene. J is TRBJ1-3 and V is TRBV11-2, with 8 positions matching TRBD1. With 2 bases clipped from V and 5 bases from J, the junction kept 5 bases outside the gene matches. From germline, CDR1 is SGHAT and CDR2 FQNNGV. The CDR3 is 15 residues long. The CDR3 protein is CASSLSDRVRNTIYF. Incomplete CDR3 DNA: TGTGCCAGCAGCTTATCGGACAGGGTTAGAAACACC. The full variable domain, rest sourced from reference TRBV11-2 and TRBJ1-3, is EAGVAQSPRYKIIEKRQSVAFWCNPISGHATLYWYQQILGQGPKLLIQFQNNGVVDDSQLPKDRFSAERLKGVDSTLKIQPAKLEDSAVYLCASSLSDRVRNTIYFGEGSWLTVV.

The CDR3 loop is CASSAAYNEAFF. Partial CDR3 DNA: TGTGCCAGCTCAGCGGCCTACAATGAG. The chain employs TRBV18 and TRBJ1-1; D uncertain. The CDR3 goes on 3 residues after the read ends, and that part is filled in from the germline J gene. The CDR3 loop spans 12 amino acids. CDR1 is KGHSH, CDR2 LQKENI, per germline.

Its frequency marks this clone as medium-sized (0.01 to 0.1%). The CDR3 end falls 3 residues outside the read, so it is completed with the germline J gene. The chain is built from TRBV29-1 and TRBJ2-2; D is undetermined. CDR1 SQVTM and CDR2 ANQGSEA come from the germline V gene. Trimming removed 8 bases from V and 6 bases from J, with 16 bases in between. The CDR3 consists of 13 residues. CDR3 bases read: TGCAGCACCAGAAGTTTATTGTCCGGGGAG. It encodes CSTRSLLSGE. The full CDR3 protein is CSTRSLLSGELFF.

CDR3 DNA, as far as it was read: TGTGCCTGGAGCCGCGTGAGGGTTGATACCGGGGAG. Translating it yields CAWSRVRVDTGE. The full CDR3 protein is CAWSRVRVDTGELFF. V gene TRBV30 combines with J gene TRBJ2-2; D perhaps matches TRBD2 (5 bases). The observed sequence ends 3 residues before the CDR3 terminus, with the missing tail filled in from the germline J gene. Trimming pared 3 bases from V and 5 bases from J, leaving 16 bases between. CDR1 and CDR2 (germline): GTSNPN, SVGIG (reference sequence). The CDR3 is 15 residues long.

In regard to this clone: The read comes to an end 3 residues before the CDR3 does, leaving the germline J gene to fill in the end. The chain is built from TRBV30 and TRBJ2-7, with 13 bases lining up with TRBD2. The V segment lost 0 bases and the J segment 5 bases; nucleotides outside the gene matches: 7. There are 16 residues in the CDR3. Germline CDR1 reads GTSNPN; CDR2 reads SVGIG (reference sequence). Partial CDR3 DNA: TGTGCCTGGAGTGTATTGGGACTAGCGGGATACGACGAG. Amino acid sequence: CAWSVLGLAGYDE. In full, the CDR3 is CAWSVLGLAGYDEQYF.

To note about this clone: A read error may produce the germline difference seen at one junction end. CDR3 DNA (partial): TGCAGTGCCAGAGAGCGGAGGGGGCTTCCGACAACCTTTGACTTATATAATTCACCC. This gives the protein CSARERRGLPTTFDLYNSP. The full CDR3 is CSARERRGLPTTFDLYNSPLHF. The chain employs TRBV20-1 and TRBJ1-6, with TRBD1 matching over 7 bases. The CDR3 goes on 3 residues after the read ends, and that part is filled in from the germline J gene. Germline CDR1 and CDR2: DFQATT and SNEGSKA (reference sequence). This CDR3 has 22 amino acids.

A word on this clone: The read ends 3 residues before the CDR3 terminus; that terminus is restored from the germline J gene. The V call is TRBV29-1, the J call TRBJ2-5, with a possible D match to TRBD2 (7 bases). CDR3 size: 14 residues. Germline V gives CDR1 SQVTM, CDR2 ANQGSEA. Deletions cut 5 bases from V and 4 bases from J, with 17 bases between. This CDR3 reads CSVWGGGRRETQYF. CDR3 DNA (partial): TGCAGCGTTTGGGGCGGGGGCCGTCGAGAGACC.

Concerning this clone: The read terminates 3 residues ahead of where the CDR3 ends, so the germline J gene completes it. This chain connects TRBV11-2 to TRBJ2-1, with 8 bases matching TRBD2. This CDR3 is 14 amino acids long. Germline loops: CDR1 SGHAT, CDR2 FQNNGV. Trimming removed 5 bases from V and 9 bases from J; junction bases left unmatched: 9. Here the CDR3 reads CASSPGLAWGEQFF. Incomplete CDR3 DNA: TGTGCCAGCAGCCCCGGACTAGCTTGGGGTGAG.

On this clone itself: The CDR3 goes on 3 residues after the read ends, and that part is filled in from the germline J gene. V usage is TRBV19 and J usage is TRBJ1-2, with D tentatively TRBD1 (5 bases). Per the germline V gene, CDR1 is LNHDA and CDR2 is SQIVND (reference sequence). The CDR3 is 18 amino acids. The chain's CDR3 is CASSPHGGSKLAKNIYTF. CDR3 DNA, as far as it was read: TGTGCCAGTAGTCCCCACGGGGGTTCCAAACTAGCCAAAAACATC.

Comments on this clone: The sequenced fragment ends 3 residues before the CDR3 boundary, so the rest is inferred from the germline J gene. V and J are TRBV7-6 and TRBJ2-7, with 7 bases that match TRBD1. The J segment lost 0 bases and the V segment lost 5 bases, leaving 10 bases of the junction unmatched. Germline CDR1 and CDR2: SGHVS and FNYEAQ. The CDR3 contains 16 residues. CDR3 residues: CASSLGTAWSSYEQYF. Incomplete CDR3 DNA: TGTGCCAGCAGCCTTGGGACAGCTTGGAGCTCCTACGAG. Using reference TRBV7-6 and TRBJ2-7 for the parts outside the CDR3, the full variable domain is GAGVSQSPRYKVTKRGQDVALRCDPISGHVSLYWYRQALGQGPEFLTYFNYEAQQDKSGLPNDRFSAERPEGSISTLTIQRTEQRDSAMYRCASSLGTAWSSYEQYFGPGTRLTVT.

With respect to this clone: The read ends 3 residues shy of where the CDR3 ends; the end is completed using the germline J gene. V gene TRBV20-1 combines with J gene TRBJ1-2, with a weak D call TRBD1 (6 bases). This CDR3 is built from 14 residues. The V and J ends lost 6 bases and 1 base respectively, with 15 bases between them. Germline CDR1 reads DFQATT; CDR2 reads SNEGSKA (reference sequence). The CDR3 protein is CSAKLGGGNYGYTF. CDR3 DNA, as far as it was read: TGCAGTGCCAAGCTTGGGGGCGGTAACTATGGC.

As to this clone: Read data end 3 residues before the CDR3 end; the end is taken from the germline J gene. V gene TRBV5-5 combines with J gene TRBJ1-3; D remains unclear. CDR1 and CDR2 (germline): SGHKS, YYEKEE (reference sequence). This CDR3 contains 15 residues. Between the trimmed V and J ends, which lost 1 base and 0 bases, there was a span of 8 bases. The CDR3 sequence is CASSLYFSSGNTIYF. The sequenced part of the CDR3 DNA is TGTGCCAGCAGCTTGTATTTTTCCTCTGGAAACACC.

As concerns this clone: The observed sequence ends 3 residues before the CDR3 terminus, with the missing tail filled in from the germline J gene. This chain joins TRBV7-2 and TRBJ1-2; weak D call: TRBD1 (5 bases). The V gene's germline CDR1 is SGHTA and CDR2 FQGNSA. Trimming pared 5 bases from V and 7 bases from J, leaving 17 bases between. The CDR3 covers 14 residues. The CDR3 bases that were read are TGTGCCAGCAGCCCGCCCGGACAAACCGTTGGC. Translation gives CASSPPGQTVG. The CDR3 in full is CASSPPGQTVGYTF.

CDR3 protein: CASSVISGGLLETQYF. The DNA read from the CDR3 is TGTGCCAGCAGTGTGATTAGCGGGGGCCTATTGGAGACG. This sequence joins TRBV6-1 and TRBJ2-3; 9 positions agree with TRBD2. The sequenced fragment ends 3 residues before the CDR3 boundary, so the rest is inferred from the germline J gene. CDR3 size: 16 residues. The germline V gene has CDR1 MNHNS and CDR2 SASEGT.

The part of the CDR3 DNA that was read is TGTGCCAGCAGCACCCCGGACAGGGCGGTGTATGAG. Its protein is CASSTPDRAVYE. The whole CDR3 region reads CASSTPDRAVYEQFF. The V gene is TRBV6-2 or TRBV6-3, the J gene TRBJ2-1, with 8 bases fitting TRBD1. From the germline J gene comes the end of the CDR3, since the read stops 3 residues before it. Trimming cost V 6 bases and J 8 bases; bases outside gene matches: 12. Looked up from germline, CDR1 is MNHEY and CDR2 is SVGEGT. The CDR3 sequence is 15 residues long.

Turning to this clone: The CDR3 extends 3 residues past the end of the read, so its final part is completed from the germline J gene. The V gene is TRBV5-1, the J gene TRBJ2-7; 11 positions match TRBD1. This CDR3 contains 16 residues. Unmatched junction bases numbered 8, after V lost 3 bases and J lost 3 bases. Looked up from germline, CDR1 is SGHRS and CDR2 is YFSETQ. Incomplete CDR3 DNA: TGCGCCAGCAGCTACGGGACAGGGGGTTCTGTCTACGAG. Protein: CASSYGTGGSVYE. The full-length CDR3 reads as CASSYGTGGSVYEQYF.

Turning to this clone: The sequence runs out 3 residues before the end of the CDR3; the remainder is reconstructed from the germline J gene. The chain links TRBV7-9 to TRBJ2-7; D gene unclear. The germline CDR1 and CDR2 sequences are SEHNR and FQNEAQ (reference sequence). Trimming cost V 5 bases and J 5 bases, with 7 bases left between them. The CDR3 spans 11 residues. This CDR3 reads CASSPLDEQYF. CDR3 bases read: TGTGCCAGCAGCCCCCTAGACGAG.

With regard to this clone: The junction does not match germline at one end; this may be a read error. With the read ending 3 residues before the CDR3 end, the germline J gene is used to fill in that end. Other DNA sequences within the sample encode an identical CDR3. This rearrangement joins TRBV30 to TRBJ1-3; D may be TRBD1 (6 bases). CDR3 length: 15 residues. The germline gives CDR1 GTSNPN, CDR2 SVGIG (reference sequence). The covered CDR3 bases are TGTGCCTGGAGTGTAAGTGGGGGCTCTGGAAACACG. It yields the protein CAWSVSGGSGNT. In full, the CDR3 is CAWSVSGGSGNTIYF.